This T cell receptor beta chain was recovered during a study of blood T cell repertoires in COVID-19. In the source study's methods: Estimates of nucleated cell counts were drawn from the amplification of reference gene primers. Some clones are missing from TCRdb's copy, which holds only in-frame ones; the method was immunoSEQ multiplex PCR. V and J calls and clone size are copied from that table; D and trimming were computed from the DNA. The top ten hold more than 4.5% of the sample, which has approximately 210,000 clones, 75% to 90% seen once. This TCR came from a woman in her 40s with acute or convalescent COVID-19. The material sequenced was peripheral blood.

CDR3 in amino acids: CASSPTDRVWTEAFF. Written as DNA, the CDR3 is TGTGCCAGCAGCCCTACAGACAGGGTGTGGACTGAAGCTTTCTTT. The chain carries TRBV7-9 and TRBJ1-1, with 7 bases identical to TRBD1. The CDR3 length is 15 residues. CDR1 is SEHNR and CDR2 is FQNEAQ in the germline V gene (reference sequence). With 5 bases clipped from V and 5 bases from J, the junction kept 11 bases outside the gene matches.